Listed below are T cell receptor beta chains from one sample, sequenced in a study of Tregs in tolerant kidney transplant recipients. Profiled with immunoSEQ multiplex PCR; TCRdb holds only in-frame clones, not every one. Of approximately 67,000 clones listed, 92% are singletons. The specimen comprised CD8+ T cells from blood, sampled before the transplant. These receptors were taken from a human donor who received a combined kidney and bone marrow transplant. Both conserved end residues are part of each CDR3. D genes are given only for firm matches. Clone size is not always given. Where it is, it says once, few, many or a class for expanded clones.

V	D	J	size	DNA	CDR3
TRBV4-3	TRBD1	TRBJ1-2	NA	TGCGCCAGCAGCCAATGGACAGGGACTAACTATGGCTACACCTTC	CASSQWTGTNYGYTF
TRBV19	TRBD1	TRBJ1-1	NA	TGTGCCATCTCCCAGGGGGCTGAAGCTTTCTTT	CAISQGAEAFF
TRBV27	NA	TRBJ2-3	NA	TGTGCCAGCAGTTTCGCAGGGGATGCAGATACGCAGTATTTT	CASSFAGDADTQYF
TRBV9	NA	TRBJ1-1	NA	TGTGCCAGCAGCGTAGGGGCAGGGATTTCTGAAGCTTTCTTT	CASSVGAGISEAFF
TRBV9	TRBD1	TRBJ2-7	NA	TGTGCCAGCAGCGTAGACAGGGGGGCCGAGCAGTACTTC	CASSVDRGAEQYF
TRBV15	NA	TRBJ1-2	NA	TGTGCCACCAGATCTCAAGGCGGACTAGGCTATGGCTACACCTTC	CATRSQGGLGYGYTF
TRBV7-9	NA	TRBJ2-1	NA	TGTGCCAGCAGCGGAAGGGGTCATAGGGGGTACAATGAGCAGTTCTTC	CASSGRGHRGYNEQFF
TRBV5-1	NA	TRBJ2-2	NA	TGCGCCACCAGTTGGACTACGAACACCGGGGAGCTGTTTTTT	CATSWTTNTGELFF
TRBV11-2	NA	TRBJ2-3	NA	TGTGCCAGCAGCTCCGGAGATACGCAGTATTTT	CASSSGDTQYF
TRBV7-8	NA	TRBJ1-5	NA	TGTGCCAGCAGCTTAGAGGGACTTAGGCAACCCCAGCATTTT	CASSLEGLRQPQHF
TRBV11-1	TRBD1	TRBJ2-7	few	TGTGCCAGCGTGGGACAGGGCAGCGAGCAGTACTTC	CASVGQGSEQYF
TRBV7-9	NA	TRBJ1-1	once	TGTGCCAGCAGCGCGGATGTTATGGCTTTCTTT	CASSADVMAFF
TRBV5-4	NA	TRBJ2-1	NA	TGTGCCAGCAGCTTCGGAGGTGGCAATGAGCAGTTCTTC	CASSFGGGNEQFF
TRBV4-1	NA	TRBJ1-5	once	TGCGCCAGCAGCCAAGTGGGAGGGCAGCCCCAGCATTTT	CASSQVGGQPQHF
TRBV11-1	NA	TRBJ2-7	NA	TGTGCCAGCAGCTCCCCCGAGACAGGAACTAGTTTCTACGAGCAGTACTTC	CASSSPETGTSFYEQYF
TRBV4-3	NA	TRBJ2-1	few	TGCGCCAGCAGCCAAGAGGGTCCAGAGCGACTATTTCTAGATAATGAGCAGTTCTTC	CASSQEGPERLFLDNEQFF
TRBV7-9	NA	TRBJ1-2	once	TGTGCCAGCAGCCTTCTCAAACAGGACAGCTATGGCTACACCTTC	CASSLLKQDSYGYTF
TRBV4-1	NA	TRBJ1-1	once	TGCGCCAGCAGCCAAGATCGTTGGGGGGACACTGAAGCTTTCTTT	CASSQDRWGDTEAFF
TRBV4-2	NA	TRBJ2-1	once	TGTGCCAGCAGTCCCCCCCGGGGGGCCGAAGGAGATGAGCAGTTCTTC	CASSPPRGAEGDEQFF
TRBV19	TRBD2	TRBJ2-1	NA	TGTGCCAGTAGTATGAAGCGGGAGGGCCCCAATGAGCAGTTCTTC	CASSMKREGPNEQFF
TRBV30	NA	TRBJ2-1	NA	TGTGCCTGGAGTGTAACGGGCGGGGAGCAGTTCTTC	CAWSVTGGEQFF
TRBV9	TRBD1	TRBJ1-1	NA	TGTGCCAGCAGCGCCCGACCGGGACAGGTGAACACTGAAGCTTTCTTT	CASSARPGQVNTEAFF
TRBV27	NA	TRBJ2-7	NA	TGTGCCAGCAGCAAAGGGGCCTACGAGCAGTACTTC	CASSKGAYEQYF
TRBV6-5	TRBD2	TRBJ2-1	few	TGTGCCAGCAGTTACAGCGGGGGGGCCTACAATGAGCAGTTCTTC	CASSYSGGAYNEQFF
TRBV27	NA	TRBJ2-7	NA	TGTGCCAGCAGTTTCACTCGAGGGGGTAACGAGCAGTACTTC	CASSFTRGGNEQYF
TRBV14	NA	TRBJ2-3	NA	TGTGCCAGCAGTTTGATTGGGCCAGATACGCAGTATTTT	CASSLIGPDTQYF
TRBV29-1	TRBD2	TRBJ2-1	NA	TGCAGCGTTGTTCCCTCGGGCGGCGGGAGTTCGTACAATGAGCAGTTCTTC	CSVVPSGGGSSYNEQFF
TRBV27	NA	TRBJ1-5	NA	TGTGCCAGCAGTCCGATGGACAGTTATCAGCCCCAGCATTTT	CASSPMDSYQPQHF
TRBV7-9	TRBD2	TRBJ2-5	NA	TGTGCCAGCAGCTTGGGGGGGAGAAGGCAAGAGACCCAGTACTTC	CASSLGGRRQETQYF
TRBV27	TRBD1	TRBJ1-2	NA	TGTGCCAGCAGTTTTCGACAGGGGGCGATCGGCTACACCTTC	CASSFRQGAIGYTF
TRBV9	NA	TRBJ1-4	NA	TGTGCCAGCAGCTCCCCTCCCGGTGAAACTAATGAAAAACTGTTTTTT	CASSSPPGETNEKLFF
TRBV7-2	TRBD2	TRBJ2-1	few	TGTGCCAGCAGCTTAGCCGGCGGGGGGGCAACGGATGAGCAGTTCTTC	CASSLAGGGATDEQFF
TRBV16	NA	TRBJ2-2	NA	TGTGCCAGCAGCCGCCCGGACAGCATCACCGGGGAGCTGTTTTTT	CASSRPDSITGELFF
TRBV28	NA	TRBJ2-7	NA	TGTGCCAGCAGTTTAACTTCAGGGTGGTCCTACGAGCAGTACTTC	CASSLTSGWSYEQYF
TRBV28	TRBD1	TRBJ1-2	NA	TGTGCCAGCAGTCCCCGGACAGGGAACTATGGCTACACCTTC	CASSPRTGNYGYTF
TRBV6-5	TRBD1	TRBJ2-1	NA	TGTGCCAGCAGTTACTCTGGGACAGGGAGTGAGCAGTTCTTC	CASSYSGTGSEQFF
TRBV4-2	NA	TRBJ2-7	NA	TGTGCCAGCAGCCATGCTACCACTTACGAGCAGTACTTC	CASSHATTYEQYF
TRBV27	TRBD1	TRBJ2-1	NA	TGTGCCAGCAGTTTCATGGGGACAGTCGGGGATGAGCAGTTCTTC	CASSFMGTVGDEQFF
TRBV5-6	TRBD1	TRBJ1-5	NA	TGTGCCAGCAGTCAACAGGGGGCTCGCCAGCCCCAGCATTTT	CASSQQGARQPQHF
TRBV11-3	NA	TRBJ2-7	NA	TGTGCCAGCAGCACAACTGGGCCAGGAAAGGAGCAGTACTTC	CASSTTGPGKEQYF